This TCR beta chain was found in a study of shared T cell receptors in the human thymus. The table came from immunoSEQ multiplex PCR; TCRdb's copy has only in-frame clones and leaves some out. This table holds under 700,000 clones, 75% to 85% found once. This CDR3 has 15 residues. Germline trimming cut 1 base from V and 4 bases from J; bases unmatched to any gene: 7. The germline CDR1 and CDR2 sequences are MGHRA and YSYEKL. Separately, the same data were catalogued under a study of human thymus T cells.

The rearrangement links TRBV4-1 to TRBJ2-7; 7 positions match TRBD2. The clonotype originates from a boy under two years old with a congenital heart defect. Specimen: thymocytes. For the CDR3, the DNA is TGCGCCAGCAGCCAAGGCCCTAGCGGCCCATACGAGCAGTACTTC. This encodes CASSQGPSGPYEQYF.